This TCR beta chain emerged from a study of PD-1 blockade in classical Hodgkin lymphoma. Study-wide results and limits: CD4+ TCR diversity, unlike CD8+, rose significantly by C4D1. The study reported lower baseline TCR diversity in newly diagnosed patients than in healthy donors. Repertoire differences lack defined causes, possibly disease activity or prior therapy.

Germline V gene data show CDR1 as GTSNPN and CDR2 as SVGIG (reference sequence). V was pared by 3 bases and J by 8 bases, with 19 bases between. The CDR3 runs to 14 residues. Specified time point: cycle 4 day 1 (C4D1), after six to seven weeks of nivolumab. All patients experienced relapse after autologous stem cell transplantation, and brentuximab vedotin exposure was variable. Comment on this clone: Its antigen is unidentified.

The data were produced by immunoSEQ multiplex PCR, yet TCRdb's version contains in-frame clones alone and is incomplete. The sample records 100,000 to 120,000 clones, approximately 89% being singletons. This sequence joins TRBV30 and TRBJ1-1; TRBD1 is a possible D gene (5 bases). The source material was peripheral blood mononuclear cells (PBMCs), sampled before the fourth cycle of nivolumab. The source of this sequence is a human donor with classical Hodgkin lymphoma. In DNA form, the CDR3 reads TGTGCCTGGAGGATGGAATATGGGGGATTCGAAGCTTTCTTT. Encoded protein: CAWRMEYGGFEAFF.